This is a list of T cell receptor beta chains from one sample in a study of cytomegalovirus exposure and HLA in healthy donors. Measured with immunoSEQ multiplex PCR; TCRdb has only the in-frame clones, and not every one. The sample holds around 210,000 clones, about 78% seen once. The sequenced sample was PBMCs. The receptors were sampled from a woman in her 30s in good health and CMV-seronegative. CDR3s include the opening cysteine and the closing phenylalanine or tryptophan. D genes are given only for firm matches. Expanded clones are given a class, and other clones once, few, many or no size at all.

d_call	clone_size	v_call	j_call	cdr3_aa	cdr3_nt
TRBD2	.	TRBV30	TRBJ2-5	CAWNPLGGSETQYF	TGTGCCTGGAATCCCCTGGGGGGGTCGGAGACCCAGTACTTC
TRBD1	few	TRBV15	TRBJ1-1	CATSRGDRGGTEAFF	TGTGCCACCAGCAGAGGGGACAGGGGAGGGACTGAAGCTTTCTTT
TRBD2	.	TRBV11-3	TRBJ2-5	CASSDRRGEGETQYF	TGTGCCAGCAGCGACCGTCGGGGGGAAGGAGAGACCCAGTACTTC
.	few	TRBV9	TRBJ2-1	CASIPASSYNEQFF	TGTGCCAGCATACCGGCTAGCTCCTACAATGAGCAGTTCTTC
.	.	TRBV5-6	TRBJ2-1	CASSLDPQRQFF	TGTGCCAGCAGCTTGGACCCGCAGCGGCAGTTCTTC
TRBD1	.	TRBV10-1	TRBJ2-5	CASSDRGIPQETQYF	TGCGCCAGCAGTGACAGGGGGATACCGCAAGAGACCCAGTACTTC
.	.	TRBV6-5	TRBJ1-1	CASMTSQGSNTEAFF	TGTGCCAGCATGACTTCACAGGGTTCGAACACTGAAGCTTTCTTT
TRBD2	.	TRBV5-6	TRBJ2-7	CASRQTSARSSYEQYF	TGTGCCAGCAGACAAACTAGCGCCCGGAGCTCCTACGAGCAGTACTTC
.	.	TRBV5-1	TRBJ2-1	CASSLYLSLRNEQFF	TGCGCCAGCAGCTTGTACCTTTCTCTGAGGAATGAGCAGTTCTTC
.	.	TRBV6-5	TRBJ2-5	CASSYSGGLQYF	TGTGCCAGCAGTTACTCCGGGGGGCTGCAGTACTTC
TRBD2	.	TRBV2	TRBJ2-5	CASRTSTQETQYF	TGTGCCAGCAGGACTAGCACCCAAGAGACCCAGTACTTC
TRBD1	.	TRBV5-1	TRBJ2-1	CASSLGQGAYNEQFF	TGCGCCAGCAGCTTGGGACAGGGGGCTTACAATGAGCAGTTCTTC
.	.	TRBV6-6	TRBJ2-7	CASSYTATVPYEQYF	TGTGCCAGCAGTTACACGGCCACAGTGCCCTACGAGCAGTACTTC
.	.	TRBV5-4	TRBJ1-2	CASSQGQSNYGYTF	TGTGCCAGCAGCCAAGGACAGTCTAACTATGGCTACACCTTC